This T cell receptor beta chain was captured in a study of identical twins. The germline V and J ends were trimmed by 1 base and 0 bases, with 9 bases remaining between them. CDR1 is SEHNR, CDR2 FQNEAQ, per germline (reference sequence). CDR3 length: 15 amino acids. TCRdb re-derived calls from the 5' RACE reads in MiXCR, one entry per CDR3 protein. The data show a few hundred thousand distinct CDR3 sequences, approximately 24% seen once. This clonotype is a singleton in its sample. The sample was also reused in another study, on T cells expressing NK-cell markers. As that report states: T cells sorted in several experiments were restricted to alpha-beta TCR T cells by an anti-gamma-delta TCR antibody.

The sample comprised CD4+ T cells sorted from blood. The receptor was derived from a young woman in good health. The chain combines TRBV7-9 with TRBJ1-1; D is undetermined. The CDR3 region is CASSLVGGVNTEAFF. CDR3 bases: TGTGCCAGCAGCTTAGTAGGCGGCGTGAACACTGAAGCTTTCTTT.